Listed here are 4 T cell receptor beta chains from one sample, sequenced in a study of cytomegalovirus exposure and HLA in healthy donors. The PCR used 60 Vbeta and 13 Jbeta primers. Repertoires were generated with immunoSEQ multiplex PCR, while TCRdb's copy carries only in-frame clones and drops some. The table includes 100,000 to 150,000 clones, roughly 78% detected once. The sample was PBMCs. These receptors were taken from a man under 40 in good health and CMV-seronegative.

The V and J genes are TRBV5-1 and TRBJ2-1; 9 positions agree with TRBD2. Germline CDR1 SGHRS, CDR2 YFSETQ. Trimming cost V 0 bases and J 10 bases; bases outside gene matches: 5. The CDR3 length is 14 residues. DNA for the CDR3: TGCGCCAGCAGCTTGGAGGGACTAGCAGGCGAGCAGTTCTTC. It translates to CASSLEGLAGEQFF.

The rearrangement links TRBV18 to TRBJ2-6, with 9 nucleotides matching TRBD1. The V segment lost 3 bases and the J segment 0 bases; nucleotides outside the gene matches: 3. The germline gives CDR1 KGHSH, CDR2 LQKENI. This CDR3 comprises 17 residues. Here the CDR3 reads CASSPGQGNSGANVLTF. The CDR3 nucleotides read TGTGCCAGCTCACCGGGACAGGGCAACTCTGGGGCCAACGTCCTGACTTTC.

This chain connects TRBV2 to TRBJ2-7; 10 bases are a match to TRBD2. This CDR3 spans 16 amino acids. J lost 1 base, V lost 6 bases, and 9 bases had no gene match. The germline V gene encodes CDR1 SNHLY and CDR2 FYNNEI. CDR3 in DNA: TGTGCCAGCAGGGAAACTAGCGGGATATCGTCCTACGAGCAGTACTTC. Its protein product is CASRETSGISSYEQYF.

The gene calls are TRBV6-4 and TRBJ2-3, with 10 bases matching TRBD1. This CDR3 spans 15 amino acids. The ends lost 0 bases at V and 4 bases at J; junction bases unmatched: 1. Germline-derived CDR1 and CDR2 are MRHNA and SNTAGT. The CDR3 loop reads CASSDSTGGADTQYF. In nucleotides, the CDR3 is TGTGCCAGCAGTGACTCGACAGGGGGCGCAGATACGCAGTATTTT.